This T cell receptor beta chain was obtained from a study of control samples from healthy donors and cancer patients. Turning to this clone: Germline and junction disagree at one end, which may indicate a read error.

The protocol was immunoSEQ multiplex PCR, while the TCRdb copy is restricted to in-frame clones and leaves out a portion. Among fewer than 200,000 clones, just over 90% were seen once, and the ten largest hold about 4%. Per the germline V gene, CDR1 is SGHRS and CDR2 is YFSETQ. CDR3 length: 15 residues. This receptor was obtained from a woman aged 55-70 years in good health. The chain carries TRBV5-1 and TRBJ2-7; perhaps TRBD2 as D (7 bases). The sample comprised blood. In nucleotides, the CDR3 is TGCGCCAGCAGTTTGGGGGGGGCCGTGAACTACGAGCAGTACTTC. Its translation: CASSLGGAVNYEQYF.